The 21 T cell receptor beta chains below come from one sample, sequenced in a study of T-cell memory formation after mild COVID-19 (dated by TCRdb to the early 2020s). The library was obtained by 5' RACE. TCRdb lists the instrument as Illumina NovaSeq 6000. TCRdb trimmed the raw reads at Q25, called clones with MiXCR and kept productive beta chains. Each CDR3 protein appears once, grouped with its most common genes and DNA. The sample table records under 350,000 distinct CDR3 sequences; around 15% of these occur just once. Of the sample, approximately 23% falls within the top ten clones. The source material was PBMCs or a T cell subset sorted from them (not recorded which). These receptors were taken from a man between 18 and 35 years old who had mild COVID-19 (a few samples of this study predate the infection). The sample titles of this study are shuffled in the database, so cell type and time point are left out; the donor was told from shared clones.

The chain employs TRBV7-6 and TRBJ2-1; D remains unclear. This CDR3 region has 14 residues. The germline V gene has CDR1 SGHVS and CDR2 FNYEAQ. Trimming left V 1 base short and J 12 bases short, with 16 bases between. For the CDR3, the DNA is TGTGCCAGCAGCTTAGGCCCCTTAATCCTCGGGCAGTTCTTC. It specifies CASSLGPLILGQFF.

V usage is TRBV5-1 and J usage is TRBJ2-4; D is unclear. Germline V gene sequence: CDR1 SGHRS, CDR2 YFSETQ. The length of the CDR3 is 15 residues. Deletions cut 2 bases from V and 6 bases from J, with 15 bases between. In DNA, the CDR3 is TGCGCCAGCAGCTTAATAGATCTCCCAGGAAACATTCAGTACTTC. Amino acids: CASSLIDLPGNIQYF.

The sample holds many counts of this clonotype. This chain uses TRBV7-8 with TRBJ2-5; 9 nucleotides align to TRBD2. The junction had 5 bases not matched to a gene; V was cut back by 1 base and J by 2 bases. The CDR3 is 16 amino acids. The V gene's germline CDR1 is SGHVS and CDR2 FQNEAQ. CDR3 region: CASSLETSGLQETQYF. The CDR3 DNA is TGTGCCAGCAGCTTAGAGACTAGCGGACTGCAAGAGACCCAGTACTTC.

V is TRBV7-2 and J is TRBJ2-5; 8 positions agree with TRBD2. Germline CDR1 reads SGHTA; CDR2 reads FQGNSA. CDR3 size: 15 residues. With V trimmed by 2 bases and J by 3 bases, 5 bases remained unmatched. The CDR3 here is CASSLPGGMEETQYF. In DNA, the CDR3 is TGTGCCAGCAGCTTACCGGGGGGGATGGAAGAGACCCAGTACTTC.

This clonotype has just a few counts. The chain couples TRBV7-2 to TRBJ2-5, with TRBD1 matching over 8 bases. CDR1 is SGHTA and CDR2 is FQGNSA in the germline V gene. The V and J ends lost 5 bases and 4 bases, in that order; junction bases with no gene match: 3. CDR3 length: 13 residues. In nucleotides, the CDR3 is TGTGCCAGCAGCATAACAGGGGGAGAGACCCAGTACTTC. Its translation: CASSITGGETQYF.

This clonotype was counted only a few times. The chain carries TRBV15 and TRBJ2-2; D not resolved. The length of the CDR3 is 14 residues. Per the germline V gene, CDR1 is LNHNV and CDR2 is YYDKDF (reference sequence). The V end lost 4 bases, the J end lost 5 bases, and 11 bases lay between the germline ends. CDR3 nucleotides: TGTGCCACCAGCAATAGGGTGGGGACCGGGGAGCTGTTTTTT. Translated, it gives CATSNRVGTGELFF.

This rearrangement joins TRBV5-1 to TRBJ2-3, with 9 bases lining up with TRBD1. Losses at the gene ends were 0 bases for V and 6 bases for J; bases not matched to a gene: 14. Germline CDR1 is SGHRS and CDR2 is YFSETQ. The CDR3 length is 18 residues. Written as DNA, the CDR3 is TGCGCCAGCAGCTTGGGGACAGGGGTTGTTTTTGAGGTCGATACGCAGTATTTT. Translating it yields CASSLGTGVVFEVDTQYF. The full variable domain, with the rest looked up from reference TRBV5-1 and TRBJ2-3, is KAGVTQTPRYLIKTRGQQVTLSCSPISGHRSVSWYQQTPGQGLQFLFEYFSETQRNKGNFPGRFSGRQFSNSRSEMNVSTLELGDSALYLCASSLGTGVVFEVDTQYFGPGTRLTVL.

The chain employs TRBV27 and TRBJ1-3; no reliable D call. Germline V gives CDR1 MNHEY, CDR2 SMNVEV (reference sequence). Trimming took 3 bases from V and 4 from J, leaving 10 bases between them. This CDR3 contains 14 residues. DNA of the CDR3: TGTGCCAGCAGTTTGCGGCCGGGAGGAAACACCATATATTTT. As protein: CASSLRPGGNTIYF.

The chain combines TRBV11-1 with TRBJ2-3; no firm D call. Germline lookup yields CDR1 SGHAT and CDR2 FQDESV (reference sequence). This CDR3 contains 12 residues. Trimming pared 5 bases from V and 8 bases from J, leaving 11 bases between. The CDR3 sequence: CASSLEMGTQYF. The DNA of the CDR3 is TGTGCCAGCAGCCTGGAAATGGGTACGCAGTATTTT.

This clonotype has more than one count but fewer than ten. The chain combines TRBV7-2 with TRBJ2-4, with D possibly being TRBD2 (5 bases). This CDR3 spans 15 amino acids. V shed 4 bases and J shed 2 bases, with 12 bases lying between them. Per germline, CDR1 SGHTA and CDR2 FQGNSA. This chain's CDR3 is CASSSSRGTKNIQYF. In nucleotides, the CDR3 is TGTGCCAGCAGCTCTAGCCGAGGGACCAAAAACATTCAGTACTTC.

This clonotype was picked up a small number of times. This chain uses TRBV7-2 with TRBJ2-7; TRBD2 might be the D (5 bases). There are 14 residues in the CDR3. Between the trimmed V and J ends, which lost 4 bases and 2 bases, there was a span of 12 bases. CDR1 is SGHTA and CDR2 is FQGNSA in the germline V gene. For the CDR3, the DNA is TGTGCCAGCAGCTCTCCGCCGCGGGCCTACGAGCAGTACTTC. Translated, it gives CASSSPPRAYEQYF. Filled out from reference TRBV7-2 and TRBJ2-7, the complete variable domain reads GAGVSQSPSNKVTEKGKDVELRCDPISGHTALYWYRQSLGQGLEFLIYFQGNSAPDKSGLPSDRFSAERTGGSVSTLTIQRTQQEDSAVYLCASSSPPRAYEQYFGPGTRLTVT.

The chain couples TRBV10-3 to TRBJ2-7, with D uncertain. Germline V lookup: CDR1 ENHRY, CDR2 SYGVKD. The CDR3 totals 11 residues. With 8 bases removed from V and 6 bases from J, the gap between germline ends came to 11 bases. CDR3 protein: CAIRGSGEQYF. Here the CDR3 DNA reads TGTGCCATCCGTGGGTCAGGCGAGCAGTACTTC.

This clonotype turned up a few times. The chain is built from TRBV7-2 and TRBJ2-7; a possible D gene is TRBD2 (6 bases). This CDR3 contains 15 residues. Germline assignment: CDR1 SGHTA and CDR2 FQGNSA. V lost 6 bases and J lost 0, with 15 bases in between. CDR3 DNA sequence: TGTGCCAGCAGGCGTCTAGCGACGAGCTCCTACGAGCAGTACTTC. Encoded protein: CASRRLATSSYEQYF.

The sample holds a few counts of this clonotype. The chain combines TRBV12-3 or TRBV12-4 with TRBJ1-5; 12 nucleotides agree with TRBD1. The CDR3 consists of 22 residues. V was clipped by 3 bases and J by 3 bases; unmatched bases: 21. The CDR3, as DNA: TGTGCCAGCAGTTTCTGGTGGTTTCCGGGACAGGGGGCTCGAAGTAACAATCAGCCCCAGCATTTT. Translation: CASSFWWFPGQGARSNNQPQHF.

This clonotype was observed a handful of times. The chain links TRBV13 to TRBJ2-1; no reliable D call. This CDR3 has 11 residues. Trimming cost V 0 bases and J 9 bases, with 3 bases left between them. Germline V lookup: CDR1 PRHDT, CDR2 FYEKMQ (reference sequence). This chain's CDR3 is CASSLGSEQFF. The CDR3 bases are TGTGCCAGCAGCTTAGGAAGTGAGCAGTTCTTC.

This chain uses TRBV7-2 with TRBJ1-5; D unresolved. V lost 3 bases and J 3 bases, leaving 6 bases between the germline ends. The CDR3 is made up of 13 amino acids. Per germline, CDR1 SGHTA and CDR2 FQGNSA. The CDR3 region is CASSFQINQPQHF. The CDR3 region has the DNA TGTGCCAGCAGCTTCCAGATCAATCAGCCCCAGCATTTT.

In its sample, this clonotype was seen a few times. The V gene is TRBV7-8, the J gene TRBJ2-1; TRBD2 might be the D (7 bases). Per germline, CDR1 SGHVS and CDR2 FQNEAQ. Trimming removed 3 bases at V and 0 bases at J, with 9 bases between. CDR3 length: 15 residues. The CDR3, as DNA: TGTGCCAGCAGCTTTCGGGGGGCCTCCTACAATGAGCAGTTCTTC. Encoded protein: CASSFRGASYNEQFF.

This clonotype was seen a handful of times. V is TRBV4-1 and J is TRBJ2-3, with D possibly being TRBD1 or TRBD2 (5 bases each). Germline V gives CDR1 MGHRA, CDR2 YSYEKL. The CDR3 has 13 amino acids. Trimming removed 8 bases from V and 3 bases from J, with 12 bases in between. CDR3 amino acids: CASQGWGTDTQYF. CDR3 in DNA: TGCGCCAGCCAGGGCTGGGGGACAGATACGCAGTATTTT.

The chain has TRBV12-3 or TRBV12-4 and TRBJ1-1, with 8 bases matching TRBD1. The J segment lost 1 base and the V segment lost 4 bases, leaving 5 bases of the junction unmatched. The CDR3 has 15 amino acids. CDR3 DNA: TGTGCCAGCAGTTCGCAGGGGGCCGGGAACACTGAAGCTTTCTTT. Protein product: CASSSQGAGNTEAFF.

The chain has TRBV5-1 and TRBJ1-2; D may be TRBD1 (5 bases). V was pared by 9 bases and J by 3 bases, with 15 bases between. This CDR3 is 13 amino acids long. Looked up from germline, CDR1 is SGHRS and CDR2 is YFSETQ. The CDR3 spells CATAYRSDYGYTF. The CDR3 region has the DNA TGCGCCACAGCGTACAGGTCCGACTATGGCTACACCTTC.

The chain recombines TRBV20-1 with TRBJ2-5, with 7 bases lining up with TRBD2. Looked up from germline, CDR1 is DFQATT and CDR2 is SNEGSKA (reference sequence). This CDR3 contains 15 residues. V gave up 0 bases and J gave up 2 bases; unmatched junction bases: 6. CDR3 nucleotides: TGCAGTGCTAGAGATCGTTTCGGGGGGCAAGAGACCCAGTACTTC. Amino acids: CSARDRFGGQETQYF.